The clone carrying this T cell receptor beta chain is a singleton in its sample. The antigen is undetermined. The table came from immunoSEQ multiplex PCR; TCRdb's copy has only in-frame clones and leaves some out. The sample has 40,000 to 50,000 clones, 65% to 80% seen once. The sample belongs to a study of vaccination effects on CD4 cells after COVID-19. Researchers isolated CD4+ T cells once less than 13 days of culture had elapsed. Every participant took two doses of the BNT162b2 or mRNA-1273 vaccine. This CDR3 is 12 amino acids long. The V gene's germline CDR1 is ENHRY and CDR2 SYGVKD. Trimming cost V 2 bases and J 7 bases, with 8 bases left between them.

Sequences were derived from CD4+ T cells from PBMCs cultured without peptide, sampled after COVID-19 vaccination. The chain is built from TRBV10-3 and TRBJ1-2; D ambiguous. The clonotype originates from a human donor who received a COVID-19 vaccine. The CDR3 region has the DNA TGTGCCATCAGTGAGGGTCGGGGTGGCTACACCTTC. Amino acid sequence: CAISEGRGGYTF.